The source of this T cell receptor beta chain is a study of somatic mutations in cytotoxic T cells in rheumatoid arthritis. This clone was seen once. V was shortened by 0 bases and J by 6 bases, with 13 bases between the two germline ends. Germline CDR1 SGHRS, CDR2 YFSETQ. This CDR3 spans 14 amino acids. Some clones are missing from TCRdb's copy, which holds only in-frame ones; the method was immunoSEQ multiplex PCR. The top ten clones hold approximately 19% of a sample with about 15,000 clones, approximately 90% of them seen once. The sequencing sample was made of CD4+ T cells sorted from blood. The TCR comes from a man between 65 and 79 years old with rheumatoid arthritis. This chain connects TRBV5-1 to TRBJ2-7; D call uncertain. CDR3 nucleotides: TGCGCCAGCAGCTTGGTGCCAGGTCCTACCGAGCAGTACTTC. This encodes CASSLVPGPTEQYF.